Here is one TCR beta chain with its context. Its antigen is unknown. Sequencing was performed with immunoSEQ multiplex PCR; in TCRdb, only in-frame clones are kept and a portion is missing. Here the sample spans about 440,000 clones, less than 95% being singletons. These data come from a study of Ad26.COV2.S vaccination and SARS-CoV-2 variants. Study overall: Dosing was one shot or two shots 56 days apart.

Findings and caveats of the study: Spike-specific TCR breadth was greater after Ad26.COV2.S than placebo.

Germline assignment: CDR1 MNHNS and CDR2 SASEGT. After removal of 2 bases from V and 2 bases from J, the junction contained 2 bases not matched to a gene. The CDR3 runs 16 residues. Treatment: some 19 received Ad26.COV2.S at low or high dose, single or two shots; 5 received placebo; per-sample allocation not given. Samples were taken on day 63 after the first vaccine or placebo injection. An Ad26 vector was used to express Wuhan-strain SARS-CoV-2 spike as the vaccine. The rearrangement joins TRBV6-1 to TRBJ2-2; TRBD1 agrees at 10 bases. The clonotype comes from a person between 18 and 59 years old who received the Ad26.COV2.S COVID-19 vaccine or a placebo. The sequencing used peripheral blood, collected in a trial of Ad26.COV2.S vaccine versus placebo. The CDR3 nucleotides read TGTGCCAGCAGTGAAAGGGACAGGGGAAACACCGGGGAGCTGTTTTTT. Amino acid sequence: CASSERDRGNTGELFF.